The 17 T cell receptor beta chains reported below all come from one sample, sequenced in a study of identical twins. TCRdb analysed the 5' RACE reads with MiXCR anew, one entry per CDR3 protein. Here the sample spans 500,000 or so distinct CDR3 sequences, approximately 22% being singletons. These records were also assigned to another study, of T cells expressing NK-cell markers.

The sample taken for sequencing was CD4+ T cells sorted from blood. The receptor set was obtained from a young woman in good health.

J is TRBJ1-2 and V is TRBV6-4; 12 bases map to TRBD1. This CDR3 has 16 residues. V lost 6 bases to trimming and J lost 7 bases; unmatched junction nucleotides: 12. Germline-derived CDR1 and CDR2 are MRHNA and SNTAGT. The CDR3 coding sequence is TGTGCCAGCAGGGCCTCCGGGACAGGGGGCCGCGGTGGCTACACCTTC. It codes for CASRASGTGGRGGYTF.

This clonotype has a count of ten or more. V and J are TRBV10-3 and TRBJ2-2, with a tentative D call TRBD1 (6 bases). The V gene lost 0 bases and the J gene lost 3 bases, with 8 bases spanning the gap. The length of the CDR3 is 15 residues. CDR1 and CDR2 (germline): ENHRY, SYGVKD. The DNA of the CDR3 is TGTGCCATCAGTGAGTCGACAGGTTACACCGGGGAGCTGTTTTTT. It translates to CAISESTGYTGELFF.

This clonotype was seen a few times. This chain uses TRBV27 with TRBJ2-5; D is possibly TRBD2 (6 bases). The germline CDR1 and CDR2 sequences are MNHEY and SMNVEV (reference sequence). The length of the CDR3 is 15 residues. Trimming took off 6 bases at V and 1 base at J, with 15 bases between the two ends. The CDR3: CASRPLGGRQETQYF. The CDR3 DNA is TGTGCCAGCAGGCCCCTCGGGGGTCGCCAAGAGACCCAGTACTTC.

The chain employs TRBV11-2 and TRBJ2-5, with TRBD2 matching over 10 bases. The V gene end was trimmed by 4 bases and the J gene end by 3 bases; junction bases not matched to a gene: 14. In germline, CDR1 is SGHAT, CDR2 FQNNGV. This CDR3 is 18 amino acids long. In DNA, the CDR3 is TGTGCCAGCAGCTCAGACCCACTAATAGCGGGAGGAGAAGAGACCCAGTACTTC. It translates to CASSSDPLIAGGEETQYF. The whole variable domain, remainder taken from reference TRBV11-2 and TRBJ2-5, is EAGVAQSPRYKIIEKRQSVAFWCNPISGHATLYWYQQILGQGPKLLIQFQNNGVVDDSQLPKDRFSAERLKGVDSTLKIQPAKLEDSAVYLCASSSDPLIAGGEETQYFGPGTRLLVL.

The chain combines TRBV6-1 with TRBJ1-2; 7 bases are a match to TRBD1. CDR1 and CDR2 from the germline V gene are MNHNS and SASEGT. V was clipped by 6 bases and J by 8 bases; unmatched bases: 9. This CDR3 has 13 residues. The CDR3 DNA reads TGTGCCAGCAGGCAGGGGGAGAGGCTGGGCTACACCTTC. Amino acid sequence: CASRQGERLGYTF.

In DNA form, the CDR3 reads TGTGCCAGCAAGACAACTGAGGGGCAGCCCCAGCATTTT. It is translated as CASKTTEGQPQHF. The chain couples TRBV12-3 or TRBV12-4 to TRBJ1-5, with TRBD1 as a possible D gene (5 bases). The CDR3 covers 13 residues. V lost 7 bases, J lost 7 bases, and 14 bases lay in between.

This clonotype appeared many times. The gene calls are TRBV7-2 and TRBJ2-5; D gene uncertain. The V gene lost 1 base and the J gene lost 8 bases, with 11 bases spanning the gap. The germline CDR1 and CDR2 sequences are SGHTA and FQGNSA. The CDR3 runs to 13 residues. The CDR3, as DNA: TGTGCCAGCAGCTTAGAGGCCGAGAAAACCCAGTACTTC. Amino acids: CASSLEAEKTQYF.

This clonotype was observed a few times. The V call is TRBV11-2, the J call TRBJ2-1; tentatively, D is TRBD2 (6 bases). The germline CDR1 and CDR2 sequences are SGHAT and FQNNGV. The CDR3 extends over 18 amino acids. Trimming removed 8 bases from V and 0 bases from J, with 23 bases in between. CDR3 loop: CASSPDRIAGSSYNEQFF. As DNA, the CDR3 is TGTGCCAGCTCCCCTGACCGTATCGCGGGAAGCTCCTACAATGAGCAGTTCTTC.

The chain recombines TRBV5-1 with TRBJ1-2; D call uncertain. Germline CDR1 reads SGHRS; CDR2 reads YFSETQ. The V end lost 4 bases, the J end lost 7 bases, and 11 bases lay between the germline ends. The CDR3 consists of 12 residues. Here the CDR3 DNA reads TGCGCCAGCAGCCCGTTCCTGGGTGGCTACACCTTC. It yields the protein CASSPFLGGYTF. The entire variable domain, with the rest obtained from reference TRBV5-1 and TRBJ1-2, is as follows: KAGVTQTPRYLIKTRGQQVTLSCSPISGHRSVSWYQQTPGQGLQFLFEYFSETQRNKGNFPGRFSGRQFSNSRSEMNVSTLELGDSALYLCASSPFLGGYTFGSGTRLTVV.

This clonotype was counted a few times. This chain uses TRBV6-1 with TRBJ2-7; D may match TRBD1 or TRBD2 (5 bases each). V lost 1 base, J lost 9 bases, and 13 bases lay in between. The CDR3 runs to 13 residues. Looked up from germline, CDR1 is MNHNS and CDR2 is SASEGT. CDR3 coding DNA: TGTGCCAGCAGTGAAGAAGCGTGGGACGGGCAGTACTTC. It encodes CASSEEAWDGQYF.

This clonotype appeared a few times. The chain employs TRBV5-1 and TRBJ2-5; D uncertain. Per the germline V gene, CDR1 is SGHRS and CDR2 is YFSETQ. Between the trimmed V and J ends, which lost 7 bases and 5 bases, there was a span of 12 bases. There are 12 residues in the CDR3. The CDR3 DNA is TGCGCCAGCGGGTGGAATCCGGAGACCCAGTACTTC. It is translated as CASGWNPETQYF.

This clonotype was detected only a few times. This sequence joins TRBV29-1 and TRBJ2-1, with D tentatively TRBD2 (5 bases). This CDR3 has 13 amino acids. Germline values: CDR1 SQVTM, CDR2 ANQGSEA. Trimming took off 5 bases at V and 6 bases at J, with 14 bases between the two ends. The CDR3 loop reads CSVIGLVPNEQFF. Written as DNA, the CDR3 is TGCAGCGTTATAGGACTTGTACCCAATGAGCAGTTCTTC.

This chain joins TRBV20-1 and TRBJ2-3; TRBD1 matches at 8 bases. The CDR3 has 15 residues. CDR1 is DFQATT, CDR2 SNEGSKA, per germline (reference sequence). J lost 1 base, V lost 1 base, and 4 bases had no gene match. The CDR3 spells CSARGQGKGTDTQYF. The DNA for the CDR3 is TGCAGTGCTAGAGGACAGGGGAAAGGCACAGATACGCAGTATTTT.

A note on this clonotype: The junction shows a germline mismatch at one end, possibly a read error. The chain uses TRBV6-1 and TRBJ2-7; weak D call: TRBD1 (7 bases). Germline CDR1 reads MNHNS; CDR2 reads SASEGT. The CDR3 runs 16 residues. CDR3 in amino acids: CASSLSAGQFYYEQHF. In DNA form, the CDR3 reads TGTGCCAGCAGTCTATCCGCGGGACAGTTCTACTACGAGCAGCACTTC.

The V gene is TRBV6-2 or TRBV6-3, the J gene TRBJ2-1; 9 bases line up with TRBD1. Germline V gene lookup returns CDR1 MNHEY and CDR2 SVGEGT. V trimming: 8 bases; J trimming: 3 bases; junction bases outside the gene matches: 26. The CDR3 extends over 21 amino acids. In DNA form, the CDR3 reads TGTGCCAGCTCGTACTTAAGAAGGGGGACAGGGACGTCTCCACTCTACAATGAGCAGTTCTTC. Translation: CASSYLRRGTGTSPLYNEQFF.

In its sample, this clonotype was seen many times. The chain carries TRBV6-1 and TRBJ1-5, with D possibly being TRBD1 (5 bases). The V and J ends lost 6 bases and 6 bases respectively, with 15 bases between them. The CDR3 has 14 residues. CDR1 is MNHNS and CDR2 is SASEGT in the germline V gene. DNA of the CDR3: TGTGCCAGCAGCTTTACGACCGGGGGTCAGCCCCAGCATTTT. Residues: CASSFTTGGQPQHF.

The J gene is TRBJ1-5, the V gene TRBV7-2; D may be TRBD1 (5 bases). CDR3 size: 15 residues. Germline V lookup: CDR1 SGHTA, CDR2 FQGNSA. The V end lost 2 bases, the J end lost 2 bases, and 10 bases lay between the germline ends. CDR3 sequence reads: CASSLFGRGNQPQHF. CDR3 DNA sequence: TGTGCCAGCAGCTTATTCGGCAGGGGCAATCAGCCCCAGCATTTT.